Listed below are T cell receptor beta chains from one sample, sequenced in a study of T cells in localized non-small cell lung cancer. Sequencing used immunoSEQ multiplex PCR; TCRdb keeps in-frame clones, though not all of them. The sample contains 75,000 to 85,000 clones, around 81% of which appear only once. The material sequenced was peripheral blood, taken before any cancer treatment. The receptors were sampled from a female donor older than 55 with stage I lung adenocarcinoma. Each CDR3 is given with its conserved first and last residue. Fields, in order: V gene, D gene, J gene, clone size, CDR3 protein, CDR3 DNA. The D gene is left open where the match is weak. Only some rows state a clone size, as once, few, many or a class for expanded clones.

TRBV2	TRBD1	TRBJ1-4	.	CASSRTGDNEKLFF	TGTGCCAGCAGTCGGACAGGGGATAATGAAAAACTGTTTTTT
TRBV7-2	.	TRBJ1-2	.	CASSLAAGAFYGYTF	TGTGCCAGCAGCTTAGCGGCAGGGGCCTTCTATGGCTACACCTTC
TRBV28	TRBD1	TRBJ1-5	few	CASTWPGTGVSNQPQHF	TGTGCCAGCACCTGGCCGGGTACAGGGGTTAGCAATCAGCCCCAGCATTTT
TRBV6-5	.	TRBJ1-1	.	CASSPGGGGTEAFF	TGTGCCAGCAGTCCCGGGGGAGGAGGCACTGAAGCTTTCTTT
TRBV7-2	TRBD2	TRBJ2-1	.	CASSYPSSGGSYNEQFF	TGTGCCAGCAGCTACCCCTCTAGCGGGGGCTCCTACAATGAGCAGTTCTTC
TRBV5-1	TRBD1	TRBJ1-1	medium-sized	CASSTRTGVYAEAFF	TGCGCCAGCAGCACTAGGACAGGGGTATACGCTGAAGCTTTCTTT
TRBV29-1	.	TRBJ2-1	.	CSVGQGYEQFF	TGCAGCGTTGGCCAGGGCTATGAGCAGTTCTTC
TRBV7-3	TRBD2	TRBJ2-5	.	CASSFPERLAGNQETQYF	TGTGCCAGCAGCTTCCCTGAAAGACTAGCGGGGAACCAAGAGACCCAGTACTTC
TRBV11-2	.	TRBJ2-3	.	CASSFGTVYTDTQYF	TGTGCCAGCAGCTTCGGGACTGTCTACACAGATACGCAGTATTTT
TRBV10-3	TRBD2	TRBJ2-1	.	CAISESLAGGQFF	TGTGCCATCAGTGAGTCCTTAGCGGGGGGACAGTTCTTC
TRBV25-1	TRBD1	TRBJ1-2	.	CASSEETGVGYTF	TGTGCCAGCAGTGAAGAGACAGGGGTTGGCTACACCTTC
TRBV10-3	TRBD1	TRBJ1-5	.	CAISRQGSDQPQHF	TGTGCCATCAGCAGACAGGGCTCGGATCAGCCCCAGCATTTT
TRBV10-3	.	TRBJ1-2	few	CAISGTAAREGYTF	TGTGCCATCAGTGGGACAGCCGCACGTGAGGGCTACACCTTC
TRBV4-3	.	TRBJ2-7	.	CASSQGLTGTYEQYF	TGCGCCAGCAGCCAAGGCCTGACAGGAACCTACGAGCAGTACTTC
TRBV30	.	TRBJ2-7	.	CAWSKSSYYEQYF	TGTGCCTGGAGTAAAAGTTCCTACTACGAGCAGTACTTC
TRBV7-2	.	TRBJ1-3	.	CASSSGLFNSGNTIYF	TGTGCCAGCAGCTCGGGACTGTTTAACTCTGGAAACACCATATATTTT
TRBV11-2	TRBD2	TRBJ2-3	.	CASSILPGLAGANTDTQYF	TGTGCCAGCAGCATCCTACCGGGACTAGCGGGGGCGAACACAGATACGCAGTATTTT
TRBV6-5	.	TRBJ2-1	many	CASSYRTAYNEQFF	TGTGCCAGCAGTTACCGTACGGCCTACAATGAGCAGTTCTTC
TRBV4-3	.	TRBJ2-2	.	CASSQDRREASNTGELFF	TGCGCCAGCAGCCAAGATCGGAGGGAGGCATCGAACACCGGGGAGCTGTTTTTT
TRBV12-5	.	TRBJ1-2	.	CASGSSTWADGYTF	TGTGCTAGTGGTTCTTCTACTTGGGCGGATGGCTACACCTTC
TRBV5-6	.	TRBJ1-1	.	CASRLDGQSNTEAFF	TGTGCCAGCAGACTCGACGGACAGTCGAACACTGAAGCTTTCTTT
TRBV19	.	TRBJ1-4	once	CASSANRARHEKLFF	TGTGCCAGTAGTGCCAACAGGGCCAGGCATGAAAAACTGTTTTTT
TRBV29-1	TRBD2	TRBJ2-1	.	CSVGFRLARGNEQFF	TGCAGCGTTGGGTTTAGACTAGCTAGAGGTAATGAGCAGTTCTTC
TRBV6-5	.	TRBJ2-7	.	CASRNISYEQYF	TGTGCCAGCAGAAACATATCCTACGAGCAGTACTTC
TRBV7-9	TRBD2	TRBJ2-5	.	CATSALLAYRETQYF	TGTGCCACCTCAGCCCTACTAGCGTATCGGGAGACCCAGTACTTC
TRBV5-4	.	TRBJ2-7	.	CASSPPQGLRTYEQYF	TGTGCCAGCAGCCCCCCGCAGGGTTTACGTACCTACGAGCAGTACTTC
TRBV4-2	TRBD2	TRBJ2-1	.	CASSQAPTSGRAAEQFF	TGTGCCAGCAGCCAAGCTCCTACTAGCGGGAGGGCCGCTGAGCAGTTCTTC
TRBV5-1	TRBD2	TRBJ2-1	.	CATREAGATYNEQFF	TGCGCCACCCGGGAAGCGGGGGCCACCTACAATGAGCAGTTCTTC
TRBV9	TRBD2	TRBJ2-3	.	CASSVSGRYPDTQYF	TGTGCCAGCAGCGTTAGCGGGAGGTACCCAGATACGCAGTATTTT
TRBV19	.	TRBJ2-2	.	CASSMIFGTGELFF	TGTGCCAGTAGTATGATTTTCGGGACCGGGGAGCTGTTTTTT
TRBV18	TRBD2	TRBJ2-3	.	CASSPPLAGGLYTQYF	TGTGCCAGCTCACCACCCCTAGCGGGGGGGCTATATACGCAGTATTTT
TRBV30	TRBD2	TRBJ2-5	.	CAWSTTSGGQETQYF	TGTGCCTGGAGTACAACTAGCGGGGGTCAAGAGACCCAGTACTTC
TRBV5-1	.	TRBJ2-3	.	CASSLETRTDTQYF	TGCGCCAGCAGCTTGGAGACTCGTACAGATACGCAGTATTTT
TRBV5-1	.	TRBJ2-1	.	CASSFGAGISYNEQFF	TGCGCCAGCAGCTTTGGGGCGGGAATATCTTATAATGAGCAGTTCTTC
TRBV6-1	.	TRBJ1-6	.	CASQYIADNSPLHF	TGTGCCAGCCAATACATCGCCGATAATTCACCCCTCCACTTT
TRBV7-9	.	TRBJ1-5	.	CASSSQNQPQHF	TGTGCCAGCAGCTCTCAGAATCAGCCCCAGCATTTT
TRBV11-1	.	TRBJ2-1	.	CASSLGTKFEQFF	TGTGCCAGCAGCTTAGGGACTAAATTCGAGCAGTTCTTC
TRBV7-2	.	TRBJ2-3	.	CASSAPDTQYF	TGTGCCAGCAGCGCCCCAGATACGCAGTATTTT
TRBV2	.	TRBJ1-2	.	CASSQGTTGTF	TGTGCCAGCAGTCAAGGGACAACAGGAACCTTC
TRBV7-9	.	TRBJ2-3	once	CASSARADGVGDTQYF	TGTGCCAGCAGCGCTCGGGCCGACGGGGTGGGGGATACGCAGTATTTT
TRBV29-1	.	TRBJ2-3	few	CSGGARTVISTDTQYF	TGCAGCGGTGGGGCCCGGACAGTGATAAGCACAGATACGCAGTATTTT
TRBV13	.	TRBJ1-1	few	CASSPGTPNTEAFF	TGTGCCAGCAGCCCTGGGACTCCGAACACTGAAGCTTTCTTT
TRBV6-5	TRBD2	TRBJ2-1	.	CASSYSLAGGSIEQFF	TGTGCCAGCAGTTACTCACTAGCGGGAGGTAGCATTGAGCAGTTCTTC
TRBV7-6	TRBD2	TRBJ2-1	.	CASSLGPGRAYNEQFF	TGTGCCAGCAGCTTAGGGCCGGGGAGGGCGTACAATGAGCAGTTCTTC
TRBV11-2	.	TRBJ2-7	few	CASSKHGASSYEQYF	TGTGCCAGCAGCAAACACGGGGCGAGCTCCTACGAGCAGTACTTC
TRBV9	TRBD1	TRBJ2-1	.	CASSPRDRGPLGNEQFF	TGTGCCAGCAGCCCCCGGGACAGGGGCCCCTTAGGGAATGAGCAGTTCTTC
TRBV9	TRBD2	TRBJ2-3	many	CASSVVSLAGVPDTQYF	TGTGCCAGCAGCGTAGTCTCCCTAGCGGGAGTCCCAGATACGCAGTATTTT
TRBV19	.	TRBJ2-6	once	CASSLQQLGANVLTF	TGTGCCAGTAGTTTACAGCAACTTGGGGCCAACGTCCTGACTTTC
TRBV6-5	.	TRBJ2-7	.	CASSLTGPYNEQYF	TGTGCCAGCAGCCTCACCGGGCCCTATAACGAGCAGTACTTC
TRBV10-3	TRBD2	TRBJ2-1	.	CAISESGLAGPRFF	TGTGCCATCAGTGAGTCAGGGCTAGCGGGACCCCGCTTCTTC
TRBV28	.	TRBJ1-5	.	CASSLSYRDQPQHF	TGTGCCAGCAGTTTATCCTACCGGGATCAGCCCCAGCATTTT